The 5 T cell receptor beta chains in this list originate from one sample, sequenced in a study of T cell clonotyping in hematopoietic cell transplantation. This sample's time point: recipient sample about 28 days before transplant, after cytoreduction. This table comes from immunoSEQ multiplex PCR, and its TCRdb copy is limited to in-frame clones, with some not included. The sample shows around 21,000 clones, almost 90% of them seen only once. The starting material was peripheral blood mononuclear cells, obtained before stem cell transplant. The receptors were sampled from a young man with biphenotypic leukemia. Some clones in this sample may be carry-over from other donors' samples.

This clone has a single count. The chain uses TRBV9 and TRBJ2-7; TRBD1 might be the D (7 bases). This CDR3 is 18 amino acids long. Germline lookup yields CDR1 SGDLS and CDR2 YYNGEE. V was cut by 0 bases and J by 2 bases, with 21 bases left in between. The CDR3 reads CASSVDARGWRDTYEQYF. CDR3 bases: TGTGCCAGCAGCGTAGACGCCAGGGGGTGGAGGGATACCTACGAGCAGTACTTC.

The rearrangement links TRBV30 to TRBJ2-3; D gene ambiguous. V was pared by 2 bases and J by 4 bases, with 7 bases between. The germline gives CDR1 GTSNPN, CDR2 SVGIG (reference sequence). The CDR3 loop spans 12 amino acids. Here the CDR3 DNA reads TGTGCCTGGAGTCTTAGAGCAGATACGCAGTATTTT. Translation: CAWSLRADTQYF.

This chain joins TRBV4-3 and TRBJ2-7; tentatively, D is TRBD1 (6 bases). V shed 4 bases and J shed 0 bases, with 13 bases lying between them. The CDR3 runs 15 residues. The germline V gene encodes CDR1 LGHNA and CDR2 YSLEER. CDR3 sequence (DNA): TGCGCCAGCAGCCTTAATACAGGGAGCTCCTACGAGCAGTACTTC. Its translation: CASSLNTGSSYEQYF.

The chain is built from TRBV11-3 and TRBJ2-7; no clear D. In germline, CDR1 is SGHNT, CDR2 YENEEA. V lost 5 bases, J lost 5 bases, and 10 bases lay in between. The CDR3 runs to 12 residues. CDR3 amino acids: CASSPALDEQYF. For the CDR3, the DNA is TGTGCCAGCAGCCCCGCCTTAGACGAGCAGTACTTC.

The rearrangement links TRBV30 to TRBJ2-7, with 7 bases identical to TRBD2. Germline CDR1 reads GTSNPN; CDR2 reads SVGIG (reference sequence). V was pared by 2 bases and J by 3 bases, with 7 bases of the junction left unmatched. This CDR3 spans 14 amino acids. DNA of the CDR3: TGTGCCTGGAGTAACGGACTAGGGAACTACGAGCAGTACTTC. The encoded protein is CAWSNGLGNYEQYF.